The clone carrying this TCR beta chain was counted many times. Its antigen remains unknown. The library targeted TCRbeta and was prepared with unique molecular identifiers. TCRdb re-analysed the PCR reads in MiXCR, keeping a single row per CDR3 protein. The data hold roughly 490,000 distinct CDR3 sequences, with about 10% observed a single time. The CDR3 spans 15 residues. V was shortened by 0 bases and J by 5 bases, with 14 bases between the two germline ends. Per the germline V gene, CDR1 is MDHEN and CDR2 is SYDVKM. This specimen comes from a study of T-cell reconstitution after alpha-beta-depleted transplantation in children. Findings of the study overall: In patients about two months after transplant, alpha-beta T cells reportedly arose from several hundred expanded graft clones. Newly produced T cells mostly provided counts and TCRbeta diversity after one year, as hyperexpanded clones declined. Recipient T cells and thymic progenitors that survived were the source of the high TCRbeta diversity seen at day 60 in some patients.

The V gene is TRBV28, the J gene TRBJ2-7; D is perhaps TRBD2 (7 bases). This receptor was identified in a female patient aged 2-10 years who had a stem cell transplant for aplastic anemia, so the T cells may come from the graft donor. Here the sequenced sample was PBMCs, mostly from graft donor cells, taken 180 days after TCRalphabeta/CD19-depleted stem cell transplant. CDR3 DNA sequence: TGTGCCAGCAGTTTATGGGGAGGGGGGTACAACGAGCAGTACTTC. Translated: CASSLWGGGYNEQYF.